The table lists the clone carrying this T cell receptor beta chain with a count of one. Its antigen is unknown. These data originate in a study of T cell repertoires in cytomegalovirus infection. Overall study context: The study used recently identified HLA-C-restricted and well-studied HLA-B-restricted CMV epitopes. Signatures in public TCR beta sequences pointed to both CMV infection and matching HLA type.

General observations from the study: Carriage of CMV together with the relevant HLA was identifiable through cumulative public TCR beta family frequency. In two of eight donors, the top clonotype was HLA-C-restricted CMV-specific.

A single record per CDR3 protein comes from TCRdb applying MiXCR to the reads. This sample has a few hundred thousand distinct CDR3 sequences; about a third occur once, and the top ten carry around an eighth. The V gene lost 2 bases and the J gene lost 0 bases, with 10 bases spanning the gap. Germline V gives CDR1 KGHSH, CDR2 LQKENI. The CDR3 is 15 residues long. This receptor was obtained from a human donor in good health (CMV status not recorded). Some clones in this sample may be carry-over from other donors' samples. The material sequenced was cultured PBMCs, taken from culture after CMV antigen stimulation. This chain joins TRBV18 and TRBJ1-1; tentative D call: TRBD1 (5 bases). The CDR3 protein is CASSPVGQVNTEAFF. CDR3 bases: TGTGCCAGCTCACCAGTGGGGCAGGTGAACACTGAAGCTTTCTTT.